The 18 T cell receptor beta chains below were found in one sample sequenced in a study of cytomegalovirus exposure and HLA in healthy donors. Vbeta (60) and Jbeta (13) primers were used in the PCR. The method was immunoSEQ multiplex PCR; TCRdb's version includes in-frame clones alone and lacks a portion of them. The sample holds approximately 100,000 clones, roughly a tenth seen once. The sequenced material came from PBMCs. The receptors stem from a man aged 40-49 years in good health and CMV-seropositive.

This clone was observed a few times. The chain has TRBV6-5 and TRBJ1-5; TRBD1 is a possible D gene (5 bases). The CDR3 spans 14 residues. Germline V gene lookup returns CDR1 MNHEY and CDR2 SVGAGI. V was cut by 6 bases and J by 6 bases, with 15 bases left in between. CDR3 region: CASSPGGIRQPQHF. Here the CDR3 DNA reads TGTGCCAGCAGCCCGGGGGGGATTCGTCAGCCCCAGCATTTT.

This clone has only a few counts. The rearrangement links TRBV5-1 to TRBJ2-6; 7 nucleotides align to TRBD1. V lost 1 base to trimming and J lost 2 bases; unmatched junction nucleotides: 9. The CDR3 extends over 18 amino acids. CDR1 and CDR2 (germline): SGHRS, YFSETQ. CDR3 DNA: TGCGCCAGCAGCTTGTTACAGGGGCAAGTAGCTGGGGCCAACGTCCTGACTTTC. Protein sequence: CASSLLQGQVAGANVLTF.

This clone was seen a few times. The rearrangement links TRBV7-2 to TRBJ2-5; 15 bases agree with TRBD2. Germline CDR1 reads SGHTA; CDR2 reads FQGNSA. The V and J ends lost 5 bases and 3 bases, in that order; junction bases with no gene match: 4. CDR3 size: 16 residues. The CDR3 sequence: CASSPRTSGREETQYF. The CDR3 DNA follows: TGTGCCAGCAGCCCCAGGACTAGCGGGAGGGAAGAGACCCAGTACTTC.

In this sample, this clone turned up a few times. The chain is built from TRBV19 and TRBJ1-2; D gene ambiguous. V was shortened by 1 base and J by 6 bases, with 6 bases between the two germline ends. The CDR3 sequence is 12 residues long. Germline values: CDR1 LNHDA, CDR2 SQIVND (reference sequence). CDR3 in amino acids: CASSIGANGYTF. The CDR3 bases are TGTGCCAGTAGTATAGGGGCAAATGGCTACACCTTC. Full variable domain (outside the CDR3, taken from reference TRBV19 and TRBJ1-2): DGGITQSPKYLFRKEGQNVTLSCEQNLNHDAMYWYRQDPGQGLRLIYYSQIVNDFQKGDIAEGYSVSREKKESFPLTVTSAQKNPTAFYLCASSIGANGYTFGSGTRLTVV.

The count of this clone is one. J is TRBJ2-3 and V is TRBV6-6; 9 positions match TRBD1. CDR1 MNHNY and CDR2 SVGAGI come from the germline V gene (reference sequence). The V gene end was trimmed by 7 bases and the J gene end by 6 bases; junction bases not matched to a gene: 8. The length of the CDR3 is 14 residues. CDR3 bases: TGTGCCAGCACTCGGGACAGGGTCGCGGATACGCAGTATTTT. Its protein is CASTRDRVADTQYF.

The chain combines TRBV7-2 with TRBJ1-1; D remains ambiguous. V lost 4 bases, J lost 4 bases, and 16 bases lay in between. This CDR3 comprises 15 residues. Looked up from germline, CDR1 is SGHTA and CDR2 is FQGNSA. The CDR3, as DNA: TGTGCCAGCAGCTCCTGGCGGGGTGGCGGCACTGAAGCTTTCTTT. Amino acid sequence: CASSSWRGGGTEAFF.

The chain carries TRBV2 and TRBJ2-2; D may be TRBD2 (6 bases). CDR1 and CDR2 (germline): SNHLY, FYNNEI. This CDR3 contains 16 residues. Trimming took off 1 base at V and 5 bases at J, with 14 bases between the two ends. DNA of the CDR3: TGTGCCAGCAGTGAAGTCGCGAATCTAGCGACCGGGGAGCTGTTTTTT. Its protein is CASSEVANLATGELFF.

V usage is TRBV7-2 and J usage is TRBJ1-6; 8 bases are shared with TRBD1. The CDR3 has 15 residues. V dropped 5 bases and J dropped 7; count of bases not matched to a gene: 7. Germline V CDR1 and CDR2: SGHTA, FQGNSA. The CDR3 loop is CASSPTGGENSPLHF. The CDR3 nucleotides read TGTGCCAGCAGCCCTACAGGGGGTGAGAATTCACCCCTCCACTTT. Full variable domain (missing parts from reference TRBV7-2 and TRBJ1-6): GAGVSQSPSNKVTEKGKDVELRCDPISGHTALYWYRQSLGQGLEFLIYFQGNSAPDKSGLPSDRFSAERTGGSVSTLTIQRTQQEDSAVYLCASSPTGGENSPLHFGNGTRLTVT.

This clone was detected a few times. The chain combines TRBV12-5 with TRBJ2-1; 12 bases are shared with TRBD2. This CDR3 has 17 residues. Germline V gives CDR1 LGHNT, CDR2 FRNRAP. V shed 6 bases, J shed 3 bases, and the junction held 9 bases outside the gene matches. In DNA, the CDR3 is TGTGCTAGTGGCCCCAGACTAGCGGGAGCCCACTACAATGAGCAGTTCTTC. Protein product: CASGPRLAGAHYNEQFF.

Only a few counts were recorded for this clone. The V call is TRBV29-1, the J call TRBJ2-7, with 8 positions matching TRBD2. In germline, CDR1 is SQVTM, CDR2 ANQGSEA. The CDR3 covers 16 residues. Losses at the gene ends were 0 bases for V and 3 bases for J; bases not matched to a gene: 10. The CDR3 DNA sequence: TGCAGCGTTGAAGAAGGGAGCAGCGGGAGATTCTACGAGCAGTACTTC. Its translation: CSVEEGSSGRFYEQYF.

The chain has TRBV19 and TRBJ2-3; no definite D call. The CDR3 contains 13 residues. V was pared by 1 base and J by 4 bases, with 6 bases between. The germline CDR1 and CDR2 sequences are LNHDA and SQIVND (reference sequence). The CDR3 region is CASSIGLADTQYF. The CDR3 bases are TGTGCCAGTAGTATAGGCTTAGCAGATACGCAGTATTTT.

The chain couples TRBV7-8 to TRBJ1-2; D is ambiguous. The CDR3 contains 15 residues. V was shortened by 1 base and J by 0 bases, with 9 bases between the two germline ends. The germline CDR1 and CDR2 sequences are SGHVS and FQNEAQ. CDR3 sequence (DNA): TGTGCCAGCAGCTTAGGGTCGGGAGCTAACTATGGCTACACCTTC. Translated: CASSLGSGANYGYTF.

This clone appeared a few times. The chain employs TRBV4-2 and TRBJ1-1; the match to TRBD1 covers 7 bases. Germline-derived CDR1 and CDR2 are LGHNA and YNFKEQ. The CDR3 is 15 residues long. Losses at the gene ends were 6 bases for V and 2 bases for J; bases not matched to a gene: 9. The CDR3 nucleotides read TGTGCCAGCAGTCTAATGGAGGGGGCTAACACTGAAGCTTTCTTT. This encodes CASSLMEGANTEAFF.

The V gene is TRBV28, the J gene TRBJ2-6, with 7 bases lining up with TRBD1. The CDR3 is 18 residues long. Trimming took 5 bases from V and 0 from J; bases not matched to a gene: 10. Looked up from germline, CDR1 is MDHEN and CDR2 is SYDVKM. CDR3 nucleotides: TGTGCCAGCAGTACCACCCGACAGGGTCTCTCTGGGGCCAACGTCCTGACTTTC. Translated: CASSTTRQGLSGANVLTF. Filled out from reference TRBV28 and TRBJ2-6, the complete variable domain reads DVKVTQSSRYLVKRTGEKVFLECVQDMDHENMFWYRQDPGLGLRLIYFSYDVKMKEKGDIPEGYSVSREKKERFSLILESASTNQTSMYLCASSTTRQGLSGANVLTFGAGSRLTVL.

In the case of this clone: Additional DNA sequences in this sample encode the identical CDR3. This chain connects TRBV11-2 to TRBJ2-2; 13 bases agree with TRBD2. The CDR3 runs to 19 residues. V lost 7 bases and J lost 5; bases outside the gene matches: 16. Germline V gene lookup returns CDR1 SGHAT and CDR2 FQNNGV. The CDR3 nucleotides are TGTGCCAGCAAGCTGCTTAGGACTAGCGGGAGAGTAAGAACCGGGGAGCTGTTTTTT. Amino acids: CASKLLRTSGRVRTGELFF.

This clone was detected a few times. The chain carries TRBV29-1 and TRBJ2-1; D not resolved. Germline V gives CDR1 SQVTM, CDR2 ANQGSEA. The CDR3 is 11 residues long. Trimming left V 0 bases short and J 7 bases short, with 4 bases between. CDR3 bases: TGCAGCGTTGAAGAATATAATGAGCAGTTCTTC. Translated, it gives CSVEEYNEQFF.

CDR3 sequence (DNA): TGCGCCAGCAGAGGCGGGATAGGGGCCTACGAGCAGTACTTC. This sequence encodes CASRGGIGAYEQYF. The chain recombines TRBV5-1 with TRBJ2-7; possibly TRBD2 for D (6 bases). The germline V gene encodes CDR1 SGHRS and CDR2 YFSETQ. V lost 5 bases and J lost 2, with 14 bases in between. This CDR3 has 14 amino acids.

This clone was picked up a small number of times. The V gene is TRBV11-2, the J gene TRBJ1-2, with D perhaps matching TRBD1 (6 bases). This CDR3 is built from 14 residues. Germline assignment: CDR1 SGHAT and CDR2 FQNNGV. V was clipped by 5 bases and J by 6 bases, with 16 bases between them. CDR3 sequence reads: CASSTNTGLDGYTF. The DNA for the CDR3 is TGTGCCAGCAGCACAAATACAGGGTTGGATGGCTACACCTTC.